This T cell receptor beta chain originates from a study of blood T cell repertoires in COVID-19. On the study more broadly: There were acute and convalescent COVID-19 samples, and they came from the United States, Italy and Spain.

The V gene lost 3 bases and the J gene lost 3 bases, with 9 bases spanning the gap. The V gene's germline CDR1 is SGDLS and CDR2 YYNGEE. This CDR3 has 14 residues. Only in-frame clones appear in the TCRdb table, and some are missing; sequencing was by immunoSEQ multiplex PCR. The sample lists over 130,000 clones, about nine tenths occurring once. This TCR came from an older woman with active or convalescent COVID-19. The sequenced sample consisted of peripheral blood. The chain recombines TRBV9 with TRBJ2-2; tentatively, D is TRBD1 (6 bases). CDR3 DNA sequence: TGTGCCAGCAGCGGGGCAGGGGACACCGGGGAGCTGTTTTTT. It encodes CASSGAGDTGELFF. Looking up the rest from reference TRBV9 and TRBJ2-2 gives the full variable domain: DSGVTQTPKHLITATGQRVTLRCSPRSGDLSVYWYQQSLDQGLQFLIQYYNGEERAKGNILERFSAQQFPDLHSELNLSSLELGDSALYFCASSGAGDTGELFFGEGSRLTVL.